Below are 4 T cell receptor beta chains sequenced from a single sample in a study of Ad26.COV2.S vaccination and SARS-CoV-2 variants. The repertoire was sequenced with immunoSEQ multiplex PCR; TCRdb's copy has only in-frame clones and lacks some. The table records about 350,000 clones, 88% of them present only once. Treatment here: some 20 received Ad26.COV2.S at low or high dose, single or two shots; about 5 received placebo; per-sample allocation not given. Samples came from day 63 after the first vaccine or placebo injection. Sequencing was performed on peripheral blood, taken in a trial of Ad26.COV2.S vaccine versus placebo. Receptor source: a person aged 18 to 59 who received the Ad26.COV2.S COVID-19 vaccine or a placebo.

The chain uses TRBV7-9 and TRBJ2-5; 9 bases are shared with TRBD2. This CDR3 has 18 amino acids. V shed 5 bases, J shed 2 bases, and the junction held 15 bases outside the gene matches. Per germline, CDR1 SEHNR and CDR2 FQNEAQ (reference sequence). CDR3 protein: CASSPALQREAIQETQYF. The CDR3, as DNA: TGTGCCAGCAGCCCGGCGCTCCAGCGGGAGGCCATACAAGAGACCCAGTACTTC.

The rearrangement uses TRBV9 and TRBJ2-7; the D gene is possibly TRBD2 (6 bases). The V gene lost 5 bases and the J gene lost 0 bases, with 15 bases spanning the gap. The CDR3 has 15 residues. Germline V gives CDR1 SGDLS, CDR2 YYNGEE. The CDR3 is CASSVGTYTSYEQYF. CDR3 in DNA: TGTGCCAGCAGTGTGGGGACTTATACCTCCTACGAGCAGTACTTC.

The V call is TRBV7-3, the J call TRBJ2-3, with TRBD1 as a possible D gene (5 bases). The CDR3 covers 15 residues. V shed 2 bases and J shed 0 bases, with 9 bases lying between them. Germline V lookup: CDR1 SGHTA, CDR2 FQGTGA. CDR3 nucleotides: TGTGCCAGCAGCTTATGGGGCCAAAGCACAGATACGCAGTATTTT. Amino acids: CASSLWGQSTDTQYF.

CDR3 coding DNA: TGTGCCAGTAGTGTTTACGGGACTAGAACCAATGAGCAGTTCTTC. As protein: CASSVYGTRTNEQFF. This chain uses TRBV19 with TRBJ2-1, with 8 positions matching TRBD2. CDR3 length: 15 residues. The trim removed 5 bases at V and 6 bases at J, leaving 9 bases unmatched. Germline V CDR1 and CDR2: LNHDA, SQIVND (reference sequence).